The 12 T cell receptor beta chains presented below share a single source sample, sequenced in a study of blood T cell repertoires in COVID-19. The repertoire was sequenced with immunoSEQ multiplex PCR; TCRdb's copy has only in-frame clones and lacks some. The sample comprises nearly 80,000 clones, more than 80% of which are singletons, and 0.75% to 0.8% rests with the top ten. The source material was peripheral blood. These receptors were collected from a woman of 80 years or more with acute or convalescent COVID-19.

The rearrangement uses TRBV24-1 and TRBJ1-5, with 10 bases matching TRBD1. This CDR3 spans 16 amino acids. V was pared by 4 bases and J by 7 bases, with 9 bases of the junction left unmatched. Germline CDR1 KGHDR, CDR2 SFDVKD. CDR3 bases: TGTGCCACCAGTGACCCCCGGACAGGGGGGGTCCAGCCCCAGCATTTT. Protein: CATSDPRTGGVQPQHF.

The V and J genes are TRBV21-1 and TRBJ2-7; the table gives TRBD1 as D, unverified against the DNA. TRBV21-1 is designated a pseudogene. This CDR3 has 16 amino acids. The CDR3 spells CASSKRTGTGLYEQYF. The CDR3 nucleotides read TGTGCCAGCAGCAAAAGAACCGGGACAGGGCTCTACGAGCAGTACTTC.

This chain uses TRBV7-9 with TRBJ2-7; a weak D match, TRBD2 (5 bases). CDR3 length equals 13 residues. Trimming stripped 4 bases from V and 4 bases from J, with 11 bases between. CDR1 is SEHNR and CDR2 is FQNEAQ in the germline V gene (reference sequence). CDR3 sequence reads: CASSWEGSYEQYF. CDR3 nucleotides: TGTGCCAGCAGCTGGGAAGGGAGTTACGAGCAGTACTTC.

The chain is built from TRBV20-1 and TRBJ1-4; D is undetermined. The CDR3 contains 14 residues. The V end lost 3 bases, the J end lost 0 bases, and 8 bases lay between the germline ends. Germline-derived CDR1 and CDR2 are DFQATT and SNEGSKA (reference sequence). Here the CDR3 DNA reads TGCAGTGCTAGTCAGGATGCAACTAATGAAAAACTGTTTTTT. Translation: CSASQDATNEKLFF.

The chain is built from TRBV5-1 and TRBJ1-2; D not certain. The CDR3 consists of 11 residues. Germline V gene data show CDR1 as SGHRS and CDR2 as YFSETQ. Between the trimmed V and J ends, which lost 3 bases and 8 bases, there was a span of 8 bases. CDR3 sequence (DNA): TGCGCCAGCAGCTCCAACATCGGCTACACCTTC. Amino acid sequence: CASSSNIGYTF. Full variable domain (remainder filled in from reference TRBV5-1 and TRBJ1-2): KAGVTQTPRYLIKTRGQQVTLSCSPISGHRSVSWYQQTPGQGLQFLFEYFSETQRNKGNFPGRFSGRQFSNSRSEMNVSTLELGDSALYLCASSSNIGYTFGSGTRLTVV.

This sequence joins TRBV5-1 and TRBJ2-1; 8 nucleotides agree with TRBD2. Germline values: CDR1 SGHRS, CDR2 YFSETQ. Losses at the gene ends were 0 bases for V and 6 bases for J; bases not matched to a gene: 5. There are 15 residues in the CDR3. This chain's CDR3 is CASSLATSGRNEQFF. The CDR3 region has the DNA TGCGCCAGCAGCTTGGCCACTAGCGGACGCAATGAGCAGTTCTTC.

The chain has TRBV9 and TRBJ2-1; D ambiguous. V dropped 0 bases and J dropped 5 bases, with 6 bases sitting between them. The germline V gene encodes CDR1 SGDLS and CDR2 YYNGEE. There are 13 residues in the CDR3. For the CDR3, the DNA is TGTGCCAGCAGCGTAGAGCCTCACAATGAGCAGTTCTTC. Translated, it gives CASSVEPHNEQFF.

The table lists this clone with a count of one. The CDR3 DNA is TGTGCCAGCAGCTTGGACCGCCGCCCTAGCGGGAGGACCAATGAGCAGTTCTTC. It yields the protein CASSLDRRPSGRTNEQFF. This chain links TRBV5-8 with TRBJ2-1; 11 nucleotides agree with TRBD2. V lost 0 bases, J lost 6 bases, and 11 bases stayed unmatched. Germline V gene data show CDR1 as SGHTS and CDR2 as YDEGEE. The CDR3 length is 18 residues.

The rearrangement links TRBV6-5 to TRBJ1-2, with D possibly being TRBD1 (6 bases). This CDR3 has 16 residues. The V end lost 2 bases, the J end lost 4 bases, and 17 bases lay between the germline ends. Germline-derived CDR1 and CDR2 are MNHEY and SVGAGI. DNA of the CDR3: TGTGCCAGCAGTTACCAGCAAGGGACAAACCTCTATGGCTACACCTTC. Translated: CASSYQQGTNLYGYTF.

V usage is TRBV6-1 and J usage is TRBJ2-1, with a weak D call TRBD2 (6 bases). V was pared by 2 bases and J by 0 bases, with 11 bases between. Germline loops: CDR1 MNHNS, CDR2 SASEGT. This CDR3 is built from 16 residues. CDR3 region: CASSEYAGNSYNEQFF. Here the CDR3 DNA reads TGTGCCAGCAGTGAATATGCGGGGAACTCCTACAATGAGCAGTTCTTC.

This chain connects TRBV27 to TRBJ1-2; D is perhaps TRBD1 (6 bases). Germline values: CDR1 MNHEY, CDR2 SMNVEV (reference sequence). The length of the CDR3 is 12 residues. The ends were cut back, 6 bases at V and 5 bases at J, with 10 bases in the middle. The CDR3 reads CASSQQGYGYTF. The CDR3 DNA is TGTGCCAGCAGCCAACAGGGATATGGCTACACCTTC.

The chain employs TRBV10-3 and TRBJ1-5, with TRBD1 matching 7 bases. Per the germline V gene, CDR1 is ENHRY and CDR2 is SYGVKD. V lost 10 bases, J lost 2 bases, and 11 bases stayed unmatched. The CDR3 consists of 15 residues. The CDR3 sequence: CATRRQGLGNQPQHF. In nucleotides, the CDR3 is TGTGCCACCAGAAGACAGGGCTTGGGCAATCAGCCCCAGCATTTT.